The clone carrying this T cell receptor beta chain has just a few counts. The CDR3 loop spans 16 amino acids. With 0 bases removed from V and 0 bases from J, the gap between germline ends came to 9 bases. Germline values: CDR1 SGHAT, CDR2 FQNNGV. This record comes from a study of control samples from healthy donors and cancer patients. Sequencing used immunoSEQ multiplex PCR; TCRdb keeps in-frame clones, though not all of them. The sample has about 130,000 clones, over 75% seen once. The source of this sequence is a man aged 50 or older in good health. The sequenced sample was blood. The chain uses TRBV11-2 and TRBJ2-1; D not resolved. The CDR3 nucleotides read TGTGCCAGCAGCTTAGAGGGTAGCAGCTCCTACAATGAGCAGTTCTTC. Its translation: CASSLEGSSSYNEQFF.